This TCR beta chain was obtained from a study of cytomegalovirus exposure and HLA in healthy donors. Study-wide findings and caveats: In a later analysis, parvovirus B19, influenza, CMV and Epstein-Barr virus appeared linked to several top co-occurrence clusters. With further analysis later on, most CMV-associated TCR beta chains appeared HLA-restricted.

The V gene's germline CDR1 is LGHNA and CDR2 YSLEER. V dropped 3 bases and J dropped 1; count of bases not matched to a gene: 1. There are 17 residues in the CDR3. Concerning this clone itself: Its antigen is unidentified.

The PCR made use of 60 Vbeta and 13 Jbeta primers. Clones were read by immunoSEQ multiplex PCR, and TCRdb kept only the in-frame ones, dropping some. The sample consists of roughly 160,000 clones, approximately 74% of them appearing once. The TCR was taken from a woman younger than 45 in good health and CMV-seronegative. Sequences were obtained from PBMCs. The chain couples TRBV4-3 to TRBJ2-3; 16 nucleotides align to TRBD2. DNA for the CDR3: TGCGCCAGCAGCCAGGGACTAGCGGGAGGGCGCACAGATACGCAGTATTTT. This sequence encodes CASSQGLAGGRTDTQYF.